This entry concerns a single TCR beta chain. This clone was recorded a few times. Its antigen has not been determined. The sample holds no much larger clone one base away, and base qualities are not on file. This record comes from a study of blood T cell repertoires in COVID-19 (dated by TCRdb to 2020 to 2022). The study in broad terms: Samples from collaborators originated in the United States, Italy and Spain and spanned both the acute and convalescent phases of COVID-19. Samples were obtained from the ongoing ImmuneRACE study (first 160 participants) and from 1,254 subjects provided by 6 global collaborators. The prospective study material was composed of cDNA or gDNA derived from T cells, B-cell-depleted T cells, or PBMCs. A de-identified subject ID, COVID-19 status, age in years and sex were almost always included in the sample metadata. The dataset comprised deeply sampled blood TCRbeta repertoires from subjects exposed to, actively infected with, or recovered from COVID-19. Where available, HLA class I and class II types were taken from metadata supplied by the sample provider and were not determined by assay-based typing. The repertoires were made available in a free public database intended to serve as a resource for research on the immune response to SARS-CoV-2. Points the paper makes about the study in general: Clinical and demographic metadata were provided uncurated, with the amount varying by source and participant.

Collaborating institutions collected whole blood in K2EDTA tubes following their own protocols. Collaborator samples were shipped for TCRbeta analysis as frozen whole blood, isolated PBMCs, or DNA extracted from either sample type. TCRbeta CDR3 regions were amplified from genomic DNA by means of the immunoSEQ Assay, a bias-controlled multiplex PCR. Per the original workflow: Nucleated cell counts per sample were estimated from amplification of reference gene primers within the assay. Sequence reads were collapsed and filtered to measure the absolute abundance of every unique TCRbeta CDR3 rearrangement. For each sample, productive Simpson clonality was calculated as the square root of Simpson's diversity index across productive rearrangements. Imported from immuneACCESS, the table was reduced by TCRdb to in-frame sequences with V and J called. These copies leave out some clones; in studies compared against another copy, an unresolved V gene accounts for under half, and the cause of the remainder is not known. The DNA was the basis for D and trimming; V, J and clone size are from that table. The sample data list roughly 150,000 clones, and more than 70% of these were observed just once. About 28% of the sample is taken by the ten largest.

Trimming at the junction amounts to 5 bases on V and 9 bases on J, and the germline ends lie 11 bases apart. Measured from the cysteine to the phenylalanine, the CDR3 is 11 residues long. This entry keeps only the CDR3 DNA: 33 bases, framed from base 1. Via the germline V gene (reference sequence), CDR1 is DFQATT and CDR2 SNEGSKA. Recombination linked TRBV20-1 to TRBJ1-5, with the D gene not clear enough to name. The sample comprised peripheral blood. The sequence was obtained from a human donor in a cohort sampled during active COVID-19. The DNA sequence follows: TGCAGTGCTGCGGATTTGGGGCCCCAGCATTTT. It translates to CSAADLGPQHF.